This T cell receptor beta chain was sequenced during a study of spatial heterogeneity in lung cancer. Study summary: Detection consistently captured more beta-chain sequences than alpha-chain sequences.

Unique molecular identifiers, one per molecule, were present on every TCR cDNA molecule. Each CDR3 protein gets one entry after TCRdb re-called the 5' RACE reads with MiXCR. This sample has about 39,000 distinct CDR3 sequences; 3% to 3.5% occur once, and the top ten carry around 36%. The time point here: sample taken at primary tumor resection. The donor population consisted of approximately 70 patients with untreated, early-stage non-small cell lung cancer. No cell sorting; template was whole RNA from tumor, lung tissue or PBMC. V was shortened by 7 bases and J by 7 bases, with 20 bases between the two germline ends. The CDR3 runs to 15 residues. CDR1 and CDR2 from the germline V gene are MDHEN and SYDVKM. This clonotype was counted ten times or more.

This sequence joins TRBV28 and TRBJ1-5; D is perhaps TRBD1 (5 bases). Here the sequenced sample was normal lung tissue next to the tumor, taken at surgery. The sequence derives from a male donor with early-stage non-small cell lung cancer. CDR3 region: CASTSWRGGEQPQHF. CDR3 sequence (DNA): TGTGCCAGCACCTCATGGAGGGGAGGCGAGCAGCCCCAGCATTTT.